This T cell receptor beta chain was profiled in a study of radiation and T cells in renal cell carcinoma. Produced via immunoSEQ multiplex PCR; TCRdb's table is partial and in-frame only. Of roughly 130,000 clones in the sample, 70% to 90% were seen once. From germline, CDR1 is SGHNT and CDR2 YYREEE (reference sequence). The CDR3 spans 15 residues. The trim removed 3 bases at V and 1 base at J, leaving 6 bases unmatched. The time point is: baseline pretreatment blood. The treatment here: 15 Gy SBRT to primary tumor, nephrectomy 4 weeks later. The chain joins TRBV5-4 to TRBJ2-7; 8 nucleotides agree with TRBD1. The origin of this receptor is a woman aged 45-60 years with renal cell carcinoma. Sample: blood, taken from a patient whose treatment included radiotherapy and nephrectomy. CDR3 DNA sequence: TGTGCCAGCAGCTCGCGACAGGGGTTATCCTACGAGCAGTACTTC. Protein product: CASSSRQGLSYEQYF.